This T cell receptor beta chain was sequenced during a study of blood T cells in healthy people across ages. PCR was performed a second time for about 7 to 12 cycles using a sample-barcoded 5' primer and a J-beta primer mix. Individual samples furnished no less than 2.5 million CDR3-containing paired-end reads apiece. Via MiXCR, TCRdb re-called the 5' RACE reads, giving one row per CDR3 protein. Here the sample spans over a million distinct CDR3 sequences, roughly 60% being singletons. Donors each provided 8 to 10 milliliters of peripheral blood. The sequenced sample consisted of blood. The sequence came from a man younger than 35 in good health.

CDR3 protein: CASSPPQGRRDIQYF. The CDR3 region has the DNA TGTGCCAGCAGCCCACCACAGGGACGAAGGGACATTCAGTACTTC. V and J are TRBV3-1 and TRBJ2-4, with D perhaps TRBD1 (6 bases). V dropped 4 bases and J dropped 8 bases, with 18 bases sitting between them. CDR3 length: 15 amino acids. CDR1 and CDR2 from the germline V gene are LGHDT and YNNKEL (reference sequence).